This T cell receptor beta chain was sequenced during a study of blood T cells in healthy people across ages. Trimming cost V 8 bases and J 11 bases, with 24 bases left between them. Germline CDR1 is ENHRY and CDR2 is SYGVKD. This CDR3 has 14 residues. A second PCR of 7 to 11 cycles used a sample-barcoded 5' primer and a J-beta primer mix. MiXCR, run by TCRdb on the 5' RACE reads, gives a single entry per CDR3 protein. Of roughly 2 million distinct CDR3 sequences listed, around 48% are singletons. Sequencing used blood. This chain links TRBV10-3 with TRBJ2-5; D is perhaps TRBD1 or TRBD2 (5 bases each). This clonotype was sampled from a woman aged 35 to 49 in good health. DNA of the CDR3: TGTGCCATCGGCTATCCGGGGCCTGAAAATGAGCAGTACTTC. Protein product: CAIGYPGPENEQYF.